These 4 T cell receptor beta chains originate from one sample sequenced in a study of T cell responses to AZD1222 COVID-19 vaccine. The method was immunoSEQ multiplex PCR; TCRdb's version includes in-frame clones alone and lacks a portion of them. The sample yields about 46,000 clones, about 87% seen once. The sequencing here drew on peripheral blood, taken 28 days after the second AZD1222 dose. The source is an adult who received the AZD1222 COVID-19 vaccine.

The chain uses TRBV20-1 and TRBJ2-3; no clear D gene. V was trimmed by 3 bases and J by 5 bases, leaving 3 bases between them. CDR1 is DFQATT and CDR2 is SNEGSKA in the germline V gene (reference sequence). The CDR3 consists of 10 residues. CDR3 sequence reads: CSASGDTQYF. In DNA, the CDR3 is TGCAGTGCTAGTGGAGATACGCAGTATTTT.

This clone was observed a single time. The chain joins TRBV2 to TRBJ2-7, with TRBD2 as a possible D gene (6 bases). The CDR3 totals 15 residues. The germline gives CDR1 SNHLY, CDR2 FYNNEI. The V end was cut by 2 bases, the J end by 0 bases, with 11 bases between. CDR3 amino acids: CASSERRGGSYEQYF. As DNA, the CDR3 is TGTGCCAGCAGTGAACGGAGGGGAGGCTCCTACGAGCAGTACTTC.

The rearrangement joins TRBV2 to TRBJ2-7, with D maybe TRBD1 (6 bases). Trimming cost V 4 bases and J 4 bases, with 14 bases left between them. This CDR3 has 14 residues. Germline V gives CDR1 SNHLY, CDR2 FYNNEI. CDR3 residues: CASSATRGAYEQYF. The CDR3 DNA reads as TGTGCCAGCAGTGCCACCAGGGGAGCGTACGAGCAGTACTTC.

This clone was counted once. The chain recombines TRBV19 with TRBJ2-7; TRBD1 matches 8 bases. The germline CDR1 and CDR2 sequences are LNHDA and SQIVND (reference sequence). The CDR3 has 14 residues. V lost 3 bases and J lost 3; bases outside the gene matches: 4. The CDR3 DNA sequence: TGTGCCAGTAGTATCAGGACAGGGAGCTACGAGCAGTACTTC. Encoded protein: CASSIRTGSYEQYF.